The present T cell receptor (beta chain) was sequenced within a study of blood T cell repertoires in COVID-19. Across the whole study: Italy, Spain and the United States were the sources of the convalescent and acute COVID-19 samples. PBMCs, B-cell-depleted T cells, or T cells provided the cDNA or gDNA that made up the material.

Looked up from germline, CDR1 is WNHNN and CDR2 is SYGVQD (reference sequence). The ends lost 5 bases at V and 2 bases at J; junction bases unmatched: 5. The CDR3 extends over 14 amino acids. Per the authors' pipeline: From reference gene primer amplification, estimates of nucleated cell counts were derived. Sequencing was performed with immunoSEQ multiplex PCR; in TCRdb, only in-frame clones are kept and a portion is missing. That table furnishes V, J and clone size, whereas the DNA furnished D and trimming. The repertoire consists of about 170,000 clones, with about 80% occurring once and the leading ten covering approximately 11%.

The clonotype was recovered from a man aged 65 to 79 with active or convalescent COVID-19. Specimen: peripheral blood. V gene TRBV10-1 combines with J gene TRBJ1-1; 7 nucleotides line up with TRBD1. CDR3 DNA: TGCGCCAGCAGTCCCGGGACAGCAAACACTGAAGCTTTCTTT. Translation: CASSPGTANTEAFF.